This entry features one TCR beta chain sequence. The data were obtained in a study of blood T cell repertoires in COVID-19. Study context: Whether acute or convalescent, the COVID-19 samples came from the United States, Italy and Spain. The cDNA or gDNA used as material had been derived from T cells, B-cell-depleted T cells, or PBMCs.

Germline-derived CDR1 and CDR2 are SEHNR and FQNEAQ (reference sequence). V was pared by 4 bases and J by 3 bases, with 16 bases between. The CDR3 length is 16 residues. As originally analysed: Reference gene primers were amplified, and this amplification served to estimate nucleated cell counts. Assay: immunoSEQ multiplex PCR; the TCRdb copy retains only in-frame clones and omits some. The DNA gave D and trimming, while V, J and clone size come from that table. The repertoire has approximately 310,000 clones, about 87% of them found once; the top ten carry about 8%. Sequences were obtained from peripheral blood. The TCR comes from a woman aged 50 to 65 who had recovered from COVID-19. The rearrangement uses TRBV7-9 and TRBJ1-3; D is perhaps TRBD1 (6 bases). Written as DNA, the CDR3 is TGTGCCAGCAGCTCCCGACAGGAACCAATTGGAAACACCATATATTTT. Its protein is CASSSRQEPIGNTIYF.